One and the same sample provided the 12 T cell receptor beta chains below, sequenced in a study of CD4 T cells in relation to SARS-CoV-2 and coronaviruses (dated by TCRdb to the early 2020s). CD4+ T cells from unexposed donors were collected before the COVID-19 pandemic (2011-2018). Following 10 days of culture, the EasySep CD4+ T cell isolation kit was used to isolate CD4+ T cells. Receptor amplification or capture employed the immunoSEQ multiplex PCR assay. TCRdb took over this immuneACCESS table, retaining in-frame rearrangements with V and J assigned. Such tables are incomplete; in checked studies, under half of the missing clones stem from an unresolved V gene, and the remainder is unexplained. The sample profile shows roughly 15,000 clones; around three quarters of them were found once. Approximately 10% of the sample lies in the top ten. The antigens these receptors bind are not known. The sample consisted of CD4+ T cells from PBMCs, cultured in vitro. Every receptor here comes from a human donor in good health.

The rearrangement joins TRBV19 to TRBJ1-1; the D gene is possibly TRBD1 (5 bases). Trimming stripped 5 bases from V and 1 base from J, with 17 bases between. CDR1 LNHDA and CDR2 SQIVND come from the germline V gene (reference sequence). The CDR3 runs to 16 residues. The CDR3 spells CASSRDLGPSNTEAFF. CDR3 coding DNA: TGTGCCAGTAGTCGTGATCTGGGGCCCTCGAACACTGAAGCTTTCTTT.

The CDR3 loop is CASSIASRDTQYF. CDR3 coding DNA: TGTGCCAGTAGTATAGCCAGTAGGGATACGCAGTATTTT. The rearrangement joins TRBV19 to TRBJ2-3; D ambiguous. CDR3 length: 13 amino acids. Germline V gene data show CDR1 as LNHDA and CDR2 as SQIVND (reference sequence). V shed 1 base and J shed 6 bases, with 8 bases lying between them. The variable domain in full, completed from reference TRBV19 and TRBJ2-3, reads DGGITQSPKYLFRKEGQNVTLSCEQNLNHDAMYWYRQDPGQGLRLIYYSQIVNDFQKGDIAEGYSVSREKKESFPLTVTSAQKNPTAFYLCASSIASRDTQYFGPGTRLTVL.

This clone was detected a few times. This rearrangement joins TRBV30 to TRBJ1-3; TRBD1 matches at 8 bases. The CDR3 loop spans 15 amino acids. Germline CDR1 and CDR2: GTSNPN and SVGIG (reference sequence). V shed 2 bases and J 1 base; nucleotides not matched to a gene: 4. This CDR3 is CAWSLQGASGNTIYF. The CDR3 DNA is TGTGCCTGGAGTCTTCAGGGGGCATCTGGAAACACCATATATTTT. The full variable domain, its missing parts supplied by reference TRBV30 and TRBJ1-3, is SQTIHQWPATLVQPVGSPLSLECTVEGTSNPNLYWYRQAAGRGLQLLFYSVGIGQISSEVPQNLSASRPQDRQFILSSKKLLLSDSGFYLCAWSLQGASGNTIYFGEGSWLTVV.

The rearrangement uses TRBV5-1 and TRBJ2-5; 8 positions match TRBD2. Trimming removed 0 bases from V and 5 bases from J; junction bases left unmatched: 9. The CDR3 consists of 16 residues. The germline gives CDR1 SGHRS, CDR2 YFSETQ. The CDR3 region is CASSLDGGAAGETQYF. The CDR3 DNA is TGCGCCAGCAGCTTGGACGGGGGGGCGGCCGGCGAGACCCAGTACTTC.

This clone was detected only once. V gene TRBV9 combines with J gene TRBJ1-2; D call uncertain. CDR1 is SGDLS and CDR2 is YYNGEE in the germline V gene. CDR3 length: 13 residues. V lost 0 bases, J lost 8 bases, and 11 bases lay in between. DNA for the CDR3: TGTGCCAGCAGCGTAGTAGAAAGTTACGGCTACACCTTC. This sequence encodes CASSVVESYGYTF.

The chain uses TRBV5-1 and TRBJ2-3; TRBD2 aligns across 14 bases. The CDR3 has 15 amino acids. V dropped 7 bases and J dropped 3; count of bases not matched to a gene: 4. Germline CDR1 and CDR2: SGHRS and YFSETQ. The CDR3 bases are TGCGCCAGCGGACTAGCGGGAGGTGGGACAGATACGCAGTATTTT. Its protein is CASGLAGGGTDTQYF.

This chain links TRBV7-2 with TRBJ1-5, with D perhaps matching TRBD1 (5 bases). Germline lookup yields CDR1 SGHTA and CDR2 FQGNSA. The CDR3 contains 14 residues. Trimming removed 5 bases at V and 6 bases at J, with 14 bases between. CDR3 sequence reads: CASSRDRIGQPQHF. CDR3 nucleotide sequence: TGTGCCAGCAGCCGGGACCGAATCGGTCAGCCCCAGCATTTT.

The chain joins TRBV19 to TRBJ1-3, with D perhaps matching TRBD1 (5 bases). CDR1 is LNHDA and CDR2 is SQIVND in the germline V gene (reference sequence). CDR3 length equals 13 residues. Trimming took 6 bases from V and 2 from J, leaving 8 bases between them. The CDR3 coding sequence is TGTGCCAGTAGGGCAGGGCCTGGAAACACCATATATTTT. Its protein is CASRAGPGNTIYF.

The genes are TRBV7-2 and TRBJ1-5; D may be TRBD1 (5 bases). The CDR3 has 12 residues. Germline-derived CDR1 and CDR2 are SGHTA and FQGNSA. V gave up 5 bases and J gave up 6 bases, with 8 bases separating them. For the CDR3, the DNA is TGTGCCAGCAGCCGGGGGGGTCAGCCCCAGCATTTT. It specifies CASSRGGQPQHF.

CDR3 amino acids: CASSQLGQGPIMRYTF. The CDR3 DNA follows: TGTGCCAGCAGCCAGCTAGGACAGGGACCGATAATGCGCTACACCTTC. This chain connects TRBV4-2 to TRBJ1-2, with 8 bases fitting TRBD1. Unmatched junction bases numbered 15, after V lost 3 bases and J lost 9 bases. This CDR3 comprises 16 residues. Germline V gene data show CDR1 as LGHNA and CDR2 as YNFKEQ.

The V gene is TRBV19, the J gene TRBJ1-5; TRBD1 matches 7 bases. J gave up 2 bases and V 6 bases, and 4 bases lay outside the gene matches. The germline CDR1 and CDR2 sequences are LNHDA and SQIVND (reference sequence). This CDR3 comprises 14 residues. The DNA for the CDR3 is TGTGCCAGTAGGATTCAGGGGGGCAATCAGCCCCAGCATTTT. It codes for CASRIQGGNQPQHF.

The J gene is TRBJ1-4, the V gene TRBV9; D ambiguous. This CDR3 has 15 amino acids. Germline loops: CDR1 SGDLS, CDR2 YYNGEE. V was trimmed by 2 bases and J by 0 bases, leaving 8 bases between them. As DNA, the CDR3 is TGTGCCAGCAGCGTGTCGATATCAACTAATGAAAAACTGTTTTTT. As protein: CASSVSISTNEKLFF.